This TCR beta chain was identified in a study of human T cells and chemical hapten exposure (dated by TCRdb to the early 2020s). General notes on the study: For sensitization, 2% DPC in acetone was applied to a roughly 2 cm by roughly 2 cm area of upper inner arm skin. Throughout the roughly 25-week study period, patients were also given weekly therapeutic DPC doses on the scalp. Patch testing was done on the upper back using Finn chambers containing 0.01% DPC, and results were scored after 6 days according to International Contact Dermatitis Research Group standards. Most of the patients in the cohort were female, and the cohort covered alopecia areata with under or over 50% scalp involvement, alopecia totalis and alopecia universalis. Libraries were pooled for sequencing, and variation in per-sample TCR yields was attributed mainly to small differences in library volumes within the pool. Peripheral blood TCR repertoire changes were tracked in vivo in alopecia patients during primary and secondary sensitization to the hapten diphenylcyclopropenone (DPC). Blood samples were taken from patients before sensitization (week 0) and at 2, 6 and about 24 weeks after DPC sensitization. Blood for TCR sequencing was provided by twenty-nine alopecia patients at one to four time points (pre-sensitization, 2, 6 and 24 weeks).

Library preparation employed RACE. The listed sequencing device is NextSeq 500. During library preparation, unique molecular identifiers were attached to individual cDNA molecules so that TCRs could be counted quantitatively and reproducibly. For every blood RNA sample, sequencing covered both the TCR alpha and TCR beta chains. As for the original processing: The median number of TCRs per sample was some 100,000, ranging from roughly 23,224 to 690,600. The Decombinator software suite was used to annotate the V, J and CDR3 of the TCR reads. For PS versus PT1 abundance plots, all samples were subsampled to the same number of TCRs (28,000). TCRs were defined as expanded if absent before sensitization and observed at least eight times at the 2-week time point. TCRdb reran the public reads through fastp at Q25 and MiXCR, keeping productive beta chains. Entries that share a CDR3 protein sequence are merged under the most common genes and DNA. V and J calls and clone size were set by TCRdb, not the authors. A total of under 200,000 distinct CDR3 sequences appear in this sample, nearly 30% of them only once. The top ten clones comprise approximately 3% of the sample.

V drops 4 bases and J drops 2 bases, leaving 11 bases in between. CDR1 SQVTM and CDR2 ANQGSEA are derived from the germline V gene. The CDR3 adds up to 13 amino acids, both ends counted. CDR3 DNA is the only sequence kept; it has 39 bases, read in frame from the first base. The sample's time point label, in plain terms: pre-sensitization, week 0. The meaning of the sample's treatment or condition label: therapeutic diphenylcyclopropenone sensitization with weekly scalp DPC. At each patch-test visit, blood was drawn before the patch test was applied. To be eligible, patients had to be aged 18 to 70, diagnosed with alopecia and judged suitable for DPC therapy, while pregnant patients were excluded. Total RNA was isolated from unfractionated whole blood collected in Tempus Blood RNA tubes. Paper-wide results and their limitations: DPC sensitization did not change the number of TCRs with a frequency above 1 in 1000, and there was no evidence of changes in global repertoire structure. The number of PT1 expanded TCRs positively correlated with patch test score, significant at thresholds 8, 16 and 32 but not 4. After repeated subsampling, changes were observed in the strength of the expansion versus patch-test correlation and in the threshold at which the correlation became significant. All patients had alopecia, a presumed autoimmune disease, so their immune response might differ from that of healthy individuals. Significantly more large CDR3 similarity clusters were formed by expanded TCRs than by pre-sensitization or healthy control sets, consistent with antigen-driven responses.

Details on this clonotype: Its antigen is currently not known. The CDR3 does not end in the conserved phenylalanine or tryptophan, so this is likely a read error.

The material was whole blood, obtained in connection with sensitization to the hapten diphenylcyclopropenone (DPC). The TCR was taken from a woman in her 30s with alopecia areata. Some clones in this sample may be carry-over from other donors' samples. The chain links TRBV29-1 with TRBJ2-5, with no confident D gene call. The CDR3 reads as follows: CSVAAAAQETQYS. The DNA sequence is TGCAGCGTTGCAGCCGCCGCACAAGAGACCCAGTACTCC.